The present T cell receptor (beta chain) was sequenced within a study of T cell repertoires in cytomegalovirus infection. The wider study: Matching HLA type and CMV infection were both indicated by public TCR beta signatures.

Whole-study results and caveats: Public TCR beta family frequency separated CMV-and-HLA carriers, including in an independent cohort. The study found HLA-C-restricted CMV-specific TCR beta clonotypes dominating the ex vivo response.

This clonotype has at least ten counts. The target antigen is unknown. V was clipped by 4 bases and J by 7 bases; unmatched bases: 18. The CDR3 has 18 amino acids. Germline CDR1 is MNHEY and CDR2 is SMNVEV (reference sequence). TCRdb reprocessed the reads with MiXCR, giving one entry per CDR3 protein. The repertoire holds around 450,000 distinct CDR3 sequences, with about 11% as singletons. The source material was PBMCs. This receptor was identified in a human donor in good health (CMV status not recorded). Some clones in this sample may be carry-over from other donors' samples. The J gene is TRBJ1-4, the V gene TRBV27; 7 bases are shared with TRBD1. The CDR3 loop reads CASSSTSQGGQSGEKLFF. The CDR3, as DNA: TGTGCCAGCAGTTCCACATCTCAGGGGGGACAGTCGGGTGAAAAACTGTTTTTT.